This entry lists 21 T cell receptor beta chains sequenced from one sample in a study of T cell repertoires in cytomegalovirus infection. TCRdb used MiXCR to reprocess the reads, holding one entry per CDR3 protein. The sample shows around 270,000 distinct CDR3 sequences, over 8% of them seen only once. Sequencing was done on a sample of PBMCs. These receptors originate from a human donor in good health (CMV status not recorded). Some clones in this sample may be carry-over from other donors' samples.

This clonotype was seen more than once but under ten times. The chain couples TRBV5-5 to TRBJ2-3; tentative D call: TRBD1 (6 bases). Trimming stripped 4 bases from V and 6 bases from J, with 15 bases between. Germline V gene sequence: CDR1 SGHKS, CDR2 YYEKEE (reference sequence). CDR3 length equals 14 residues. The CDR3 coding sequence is TGTGCCAGCAGCCGGGGTGGGGGCAGCGATACGCAGTATTTT. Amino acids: CASSRGGGSDTQYF.

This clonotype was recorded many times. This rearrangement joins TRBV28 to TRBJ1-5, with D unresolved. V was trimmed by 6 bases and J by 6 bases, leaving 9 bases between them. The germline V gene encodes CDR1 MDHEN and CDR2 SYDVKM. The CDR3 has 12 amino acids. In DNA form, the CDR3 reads TGTGCCAGCAGCCCTCCGGGTCAGCCCCAGCATTTT. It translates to CASSPPGQPQHF.

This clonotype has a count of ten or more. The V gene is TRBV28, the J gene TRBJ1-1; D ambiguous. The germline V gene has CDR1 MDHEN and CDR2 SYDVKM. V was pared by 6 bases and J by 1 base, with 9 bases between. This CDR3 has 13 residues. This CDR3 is CASRSGQNTEAFF. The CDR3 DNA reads TGTGCCAGCAGGTCTGGGCAGAACACTGAAGCTTTCTTT.

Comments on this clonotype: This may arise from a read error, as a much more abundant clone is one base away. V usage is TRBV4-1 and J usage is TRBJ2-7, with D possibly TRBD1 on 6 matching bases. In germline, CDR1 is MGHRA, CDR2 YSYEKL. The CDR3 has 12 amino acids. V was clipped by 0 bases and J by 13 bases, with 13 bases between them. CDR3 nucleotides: TGCGCCAGCAGCCAAGATGGACAGTTGCAATACTTC. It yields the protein CASSQDGQLQYF.

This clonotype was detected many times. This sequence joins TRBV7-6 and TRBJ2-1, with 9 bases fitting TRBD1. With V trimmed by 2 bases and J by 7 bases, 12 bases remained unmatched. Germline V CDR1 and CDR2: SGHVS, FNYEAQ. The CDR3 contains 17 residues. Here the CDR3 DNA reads TGTGCCAGCAGCTTACCATTCTCCCGGGACAGGGTAAATGAGCAGTTCTTC. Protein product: CASSLPFSRDRVNEQFF. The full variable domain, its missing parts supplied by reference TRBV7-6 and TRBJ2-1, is GAGVSQSPRYKVTKRGQDVALRCDPISGHVSLYWYRQALGQGPEFLTYFNYEAQQDKSGLPNDRFSAERPEGSISTLTIQRTEQRDSAMYRCASSLPFSRDRVNEQFFGPGTRLTVL.

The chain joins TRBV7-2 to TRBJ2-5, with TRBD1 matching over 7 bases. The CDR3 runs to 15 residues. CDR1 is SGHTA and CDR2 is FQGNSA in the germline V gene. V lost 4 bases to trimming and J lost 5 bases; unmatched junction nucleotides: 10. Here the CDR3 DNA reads TGTGCCAGCAGCTCTCCACAGGGGTTAGGGGAGACCCAGTACTTC. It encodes CASSSPQGLGETQYF.

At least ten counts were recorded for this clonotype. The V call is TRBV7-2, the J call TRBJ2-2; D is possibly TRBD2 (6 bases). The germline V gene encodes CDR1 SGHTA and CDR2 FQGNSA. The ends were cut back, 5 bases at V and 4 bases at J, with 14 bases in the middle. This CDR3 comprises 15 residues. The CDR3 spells CASSPVRGPTGELFF. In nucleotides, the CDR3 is TGTGCCAGCAGCCCCGTGCGGGGACCCACCGGGGAGCTGTTTTTT. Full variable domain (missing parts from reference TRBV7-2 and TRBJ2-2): GAGVSQSPSNKVTEKGKDVELRCDPISGHTALYWYRQSLGQGLEFLIYFQGNSAPDKSGLPSDRFSAERTGGSVSTLTIQRTQQEDSAVYLCASSPVRGPTGELFFGEGSRLTVL.

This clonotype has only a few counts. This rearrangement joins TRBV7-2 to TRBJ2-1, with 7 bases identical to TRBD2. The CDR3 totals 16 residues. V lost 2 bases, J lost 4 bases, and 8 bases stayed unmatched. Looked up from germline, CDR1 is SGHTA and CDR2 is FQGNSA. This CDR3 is CASSLTSGMGYNEQFF. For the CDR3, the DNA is TGTGCCAGCAGCTTAACGAGCGGGATGGGATACAATGAGCAGTTCTTC.

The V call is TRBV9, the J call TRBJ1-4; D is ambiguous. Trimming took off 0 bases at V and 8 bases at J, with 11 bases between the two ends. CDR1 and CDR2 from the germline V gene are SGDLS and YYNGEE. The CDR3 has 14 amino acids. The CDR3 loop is CASSVDVGPEKLFF. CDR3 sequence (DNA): TGTGCCAGCAGCGTAGACGTAGGTCCCGAAAAACTGTTTTTT.

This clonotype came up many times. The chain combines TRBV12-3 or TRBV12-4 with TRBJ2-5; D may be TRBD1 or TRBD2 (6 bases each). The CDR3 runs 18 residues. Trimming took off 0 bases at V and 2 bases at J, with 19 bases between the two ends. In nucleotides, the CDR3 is TGTGCCAGCAGTTTAGCCGGGGGCGGAGCCCGGAGTCAAGAGACCCAGTACTTC. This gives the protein CASSLAGGGARSQETQYF.

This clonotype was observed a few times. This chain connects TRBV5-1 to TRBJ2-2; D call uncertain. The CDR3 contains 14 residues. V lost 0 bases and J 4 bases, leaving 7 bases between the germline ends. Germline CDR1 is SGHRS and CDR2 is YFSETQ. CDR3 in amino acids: CASSLDGSTGELFF. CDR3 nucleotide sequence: TGCGCCAGCAGCTTGGATGGAAGCACCGGGGAGCTGTTTTTT.

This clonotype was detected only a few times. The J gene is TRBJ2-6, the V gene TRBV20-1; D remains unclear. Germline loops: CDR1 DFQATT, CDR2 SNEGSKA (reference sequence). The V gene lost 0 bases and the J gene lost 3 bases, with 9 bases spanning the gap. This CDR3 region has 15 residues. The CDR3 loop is CSARDFSSGANVLTF. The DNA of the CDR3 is TGCAGTGCTAGAGATTTCTCTAGTGGGGCCAACGTCCTGACTTTC.

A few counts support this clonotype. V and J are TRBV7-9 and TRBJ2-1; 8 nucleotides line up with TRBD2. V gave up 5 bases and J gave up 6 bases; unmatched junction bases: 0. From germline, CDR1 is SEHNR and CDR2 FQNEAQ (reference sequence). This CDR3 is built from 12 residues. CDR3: CASSAGGNEQFF. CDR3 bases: TGTGCCAGCAGCGCGGGGGGCAATGAGCAGTTCTTC.

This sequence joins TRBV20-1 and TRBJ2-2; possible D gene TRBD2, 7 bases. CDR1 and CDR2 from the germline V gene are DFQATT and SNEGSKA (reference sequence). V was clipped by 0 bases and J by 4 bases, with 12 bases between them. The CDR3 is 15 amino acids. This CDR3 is CSARDPGGATGELFF. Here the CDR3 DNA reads TGCAGTGCTAGAGACCCGGGGGGCGCCACCGGGGAGCTGTTTTTT.

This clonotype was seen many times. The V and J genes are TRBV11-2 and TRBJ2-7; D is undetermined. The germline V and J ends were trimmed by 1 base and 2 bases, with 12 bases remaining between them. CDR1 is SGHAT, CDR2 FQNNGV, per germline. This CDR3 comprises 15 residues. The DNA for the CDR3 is TGTGCCAGCAGCTTAGCGGGCGGAGTGACCTACGAGCAGTACTTC. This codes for CASSLAGGVTYEQYF.

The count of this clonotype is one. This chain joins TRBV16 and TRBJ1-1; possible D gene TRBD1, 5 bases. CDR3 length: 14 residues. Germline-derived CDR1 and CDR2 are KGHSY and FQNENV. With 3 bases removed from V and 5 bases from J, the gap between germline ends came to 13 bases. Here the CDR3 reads CASSQIRGRTEAFF. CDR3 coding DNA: TGTGCCAGCAGCCAGATCCGGGGGAGAACTGAAGCTTTCTTT.

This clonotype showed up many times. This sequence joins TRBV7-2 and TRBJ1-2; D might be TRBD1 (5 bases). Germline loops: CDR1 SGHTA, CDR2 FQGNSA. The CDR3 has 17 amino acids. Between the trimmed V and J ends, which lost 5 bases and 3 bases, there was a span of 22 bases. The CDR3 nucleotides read TGTGCCAGCAGCCCGGCCGGGACCCCTGGAGGTCACTATGGCTACACCTTC. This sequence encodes CASSPAGTPGGHYGYTF.

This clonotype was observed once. As DNA, the CDR3 is TGCGCCAGCAGCCTGGGACTAGCGGGAGAAATTTTAAGGGAGCAGTACTTC. Its translation is CASSLGLAGEILREQYF. The chain carries TRBV4-1 and TRBJ2-7; 14 bases match TRBD2. The CDR3 has 17 amino acids. V lost 4 bases to trimming and J lost 7 bases; unmatched junction nucleotides: 12. Looked up from germline, CDR1 is MGHRA and CDR2 is YSYEKL.

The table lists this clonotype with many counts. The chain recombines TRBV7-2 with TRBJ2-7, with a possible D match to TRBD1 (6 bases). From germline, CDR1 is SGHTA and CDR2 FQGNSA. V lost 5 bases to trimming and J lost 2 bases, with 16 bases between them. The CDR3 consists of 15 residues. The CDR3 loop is CASSQARDKTYEQYF. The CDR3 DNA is TGTGCCAGCAGCCAGGCCCGGGACAAGACCTACGAGCAGTACTTC.

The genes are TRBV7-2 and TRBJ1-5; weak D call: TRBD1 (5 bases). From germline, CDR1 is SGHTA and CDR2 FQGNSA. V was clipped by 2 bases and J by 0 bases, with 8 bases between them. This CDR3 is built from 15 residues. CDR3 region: CASSLRDRSNQPQHF. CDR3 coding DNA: TGTGCCAGCAGCTTACGGGACCGTAGCAATCAGCCCCAGCATTTT.

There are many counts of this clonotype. The CDR3 protein is CASSLAGGSYGYTF. As DNA, the CDR3 is TGTGCCAGCAGCTTAGCGGGGGGAAGCTATGGCTACACCTTC. The chain uses TRBV7-2 and TRBJ1-2; TRBD1 might be the D (5 bases). Looked up from germline, CDR1 is SGHTA and CDR2 is FQGNSA. This CDR3 has 14 residues. Trimming removed 0 bases at V and 4 bases at J, with 9 bases between.